This T cell receptor (beta chain) derives from a study of blood T cell repertoires in COVID-19. In the study overall: Material from acute and convalescent COVID-19 was sourced from the United States, Italy and Spain.

Libraries were prepared by immunoSEQ multiplex PCR; TCRdb keeps only in-frame clonotypes and omits some of them. The sample has roughly 330,000 clones; approximately 89% are singletons. Deletions cut 6 bases from V and 5 bases from J, with 23 bases between. Germline CDR1 reads LNHDA; CDR2 reads SQIVND (reference sequence). The length of the CDR3 is 17 residues. The rearrangement joins TRBV19 to TRBJ1-5; TRBD1 is a possible D gene (6 bases). Sequenced input: PBMCs or T cells enriched from blood (not recorded which). The TCR sequence derives from a woman in her twenties or thirties who had recovered from COVID-19. CDR3 coding DNA: TGTGCCAGTAGCCACCTCCACGAAGACAGGTTCGATCAGCCCCAGCATTTT. As protein: CASSHLHEDRFDQPQHF.